This record looks at one TCR beta chain sequence and its context. Its matching antigen is unknown. This sample is drawn from a study of T-cell reconstitution after alpha-beta-depleted transplantation in children. Findings and caveats of the study: Elevated TCRbeta diversity at day 60 was traced, in some patients, to surviving recipient T cells and thymic progenitors. After one year, T-cell counts and TCRbeta diversity mostly came from new T cells. As was reported, about two months after transplant, alpha-beta T cells came from several hundred expanded graft clones.

Unique molecular identifiers featured in how the TCRbeta library was prepared. A single record per CDR3 protein comes from TCRdb applying MiXCR to the PCR reads. In the table there are about 490,000 distinct CDR3 sequences, roughly a tenth of which are singletons. CDR1 is SGHNT, CDR2 YYREEE, per germline (reference sequence). There are 15 residues in the CDR3. Trimming took off 3 bases at V and 5 bases at J, with 18 bases between the two ends. Specimen: PBMCs, collected before TCRalphabeta/CD19-depleted stem cell transplant. The sequence derives from a child under 10 years old with inherited bone marrow failure, due to receive a stem cell transplant. The V call is TRBV5-4, the J call TRBJ2-7; D perhaps matches TRBD2 (6 bases). CDR3 region: CASSWGSDPGDEQYF. In DNA, the CDR3 is TGTGCCAGCAGCTGGGGGTCGGACCCGGGGGACGAGCAGTACTTC.